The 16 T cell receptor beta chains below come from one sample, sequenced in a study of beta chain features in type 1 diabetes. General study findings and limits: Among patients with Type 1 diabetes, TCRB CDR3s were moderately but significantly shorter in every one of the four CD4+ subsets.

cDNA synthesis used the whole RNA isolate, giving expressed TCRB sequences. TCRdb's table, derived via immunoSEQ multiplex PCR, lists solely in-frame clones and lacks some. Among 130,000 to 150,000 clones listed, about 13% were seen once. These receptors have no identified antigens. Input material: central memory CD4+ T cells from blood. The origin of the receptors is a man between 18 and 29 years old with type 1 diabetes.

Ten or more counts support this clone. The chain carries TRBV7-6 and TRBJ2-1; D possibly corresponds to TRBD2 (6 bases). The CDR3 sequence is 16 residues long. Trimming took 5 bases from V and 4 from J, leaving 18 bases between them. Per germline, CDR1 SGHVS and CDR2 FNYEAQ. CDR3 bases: TGTGCCAGCAGCCCCCTTCAGGGTGGGGGGTACAATGAGCAGTTCTTC. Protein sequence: CASSPLQGGGYNEQFF.

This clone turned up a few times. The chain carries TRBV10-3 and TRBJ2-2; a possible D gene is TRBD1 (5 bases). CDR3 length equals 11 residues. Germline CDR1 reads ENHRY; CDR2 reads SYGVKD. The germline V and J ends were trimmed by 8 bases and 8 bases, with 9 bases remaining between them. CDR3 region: CAIQGRGELFF. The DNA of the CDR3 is TGTGCCATCCAGGGTAGAGGGGAGCTGTTTTTT.

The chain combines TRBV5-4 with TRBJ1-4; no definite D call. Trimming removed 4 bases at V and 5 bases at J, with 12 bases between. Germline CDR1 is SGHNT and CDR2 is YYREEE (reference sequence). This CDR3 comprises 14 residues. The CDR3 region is CASSQDLSNEKLFF. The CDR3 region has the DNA TGTGCCAGCAGCCAAGATCTCTCGAATGAAAAACTGTTTTTT.

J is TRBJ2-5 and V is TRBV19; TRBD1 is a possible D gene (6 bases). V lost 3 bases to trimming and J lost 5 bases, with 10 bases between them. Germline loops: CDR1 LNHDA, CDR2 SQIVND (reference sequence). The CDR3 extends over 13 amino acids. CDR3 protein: CASSITRGETQYF. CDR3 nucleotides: TGTGCCAGTAGTATCACCAGGGGCGAGACCCAGTACTTC.

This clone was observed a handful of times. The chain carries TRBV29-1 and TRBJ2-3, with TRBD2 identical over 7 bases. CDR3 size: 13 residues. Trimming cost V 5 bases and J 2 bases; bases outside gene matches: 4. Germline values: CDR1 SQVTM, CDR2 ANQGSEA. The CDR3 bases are TGCAGCGTTCTGGGAGGGATCACAGATACGCAGTATTTT. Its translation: CSVLGGITDTQYF.

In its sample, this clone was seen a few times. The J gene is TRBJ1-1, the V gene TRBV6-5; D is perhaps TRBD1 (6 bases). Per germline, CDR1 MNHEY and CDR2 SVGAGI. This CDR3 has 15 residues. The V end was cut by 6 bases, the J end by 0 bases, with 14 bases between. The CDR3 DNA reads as TGTGCCAGCAGACTTGGACAGAGGGTGAACACTGAAGCTTTCTTT. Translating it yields CASRLGQRVNTEAFF.

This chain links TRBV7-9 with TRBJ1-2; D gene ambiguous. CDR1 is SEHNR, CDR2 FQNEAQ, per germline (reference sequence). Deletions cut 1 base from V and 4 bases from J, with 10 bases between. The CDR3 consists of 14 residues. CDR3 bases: TGTGCCAGCAGCTTAGGGTCAGGCCTCTATGGCTACACCTTC. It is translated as CASSLGSGLYGYTF.

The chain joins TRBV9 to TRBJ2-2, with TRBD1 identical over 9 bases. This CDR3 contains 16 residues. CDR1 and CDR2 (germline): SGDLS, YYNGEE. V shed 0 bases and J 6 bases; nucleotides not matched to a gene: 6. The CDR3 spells CASSVDGTGIPGELFF. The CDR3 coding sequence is TGTGCCAGCAGCGTAGACGGGACAGGGATCCCCGGGGAGCTGTTTTTT. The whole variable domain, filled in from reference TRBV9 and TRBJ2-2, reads DSGVTQTPKHLITATGQRVTLRCSPRSGDLSVYWYQQSLDQGLQFLIQYYNGEERAKGNILERFSAQQFPDLHSELNLSSLELGDSALYFCASSVDGTGIPGELFFGEGSRLTVL.

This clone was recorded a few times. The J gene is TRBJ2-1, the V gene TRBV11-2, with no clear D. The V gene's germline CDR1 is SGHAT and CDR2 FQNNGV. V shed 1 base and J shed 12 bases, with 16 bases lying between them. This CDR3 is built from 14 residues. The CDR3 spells CASSLASTTLGQFF. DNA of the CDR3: TGTGCCAGCAGCTTAGCTAGTACCACCCTTGGGCAGTTCTTC. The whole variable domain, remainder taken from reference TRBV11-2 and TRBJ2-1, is EAGVAQSPRYKIIEKRQSVAFWCNPISGHATLYWYQQILGQGPKLLIQFQNNGVVDDSQLPKDRFSAERLKGVDSTLKIQPAKLEDSAVYLCASSLASTTLGQFFGPGTRLTVL.

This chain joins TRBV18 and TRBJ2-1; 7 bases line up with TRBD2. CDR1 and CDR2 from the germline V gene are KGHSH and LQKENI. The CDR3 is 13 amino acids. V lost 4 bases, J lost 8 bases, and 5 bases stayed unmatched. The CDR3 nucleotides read TGTGCCAGCTCACAAGACACTAGCGATGAGCAGTTCTTC. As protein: CASSQDTSDEQFF.

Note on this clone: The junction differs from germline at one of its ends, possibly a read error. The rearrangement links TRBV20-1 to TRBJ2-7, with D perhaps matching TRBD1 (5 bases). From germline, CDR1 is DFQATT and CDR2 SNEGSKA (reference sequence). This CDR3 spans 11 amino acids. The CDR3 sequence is CSAGDSYEQYF. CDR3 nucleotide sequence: TGCAGTGCTGGAGACAGTTACGAGCAGTACTTC.

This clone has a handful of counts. CDR3 nucleotide sequence: TGTGCCAGTCAGACAGGGGGCCCAAACACTGAAGCTTTCTTT. This codes for CASQTGGPNTEAFF. This chain uses TRBV6-1 with TRBJ1-1, with 10 bases lining up with TRBD1. The CDR3 consists of 14 residues. With V trimmed by 9 bases and J by 2 bases, 6 bases remained unmatched. Germline assignment: CDR1 MNHNS and CDR2 SASEGT.

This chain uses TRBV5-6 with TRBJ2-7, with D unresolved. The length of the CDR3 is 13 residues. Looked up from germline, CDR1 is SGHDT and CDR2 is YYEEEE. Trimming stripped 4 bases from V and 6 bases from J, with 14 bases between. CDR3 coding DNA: TGTGCCAGCAGCCCCGAGAGAGCCGGCGAGCAGTACTTC. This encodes CASSPERAGEQYF.

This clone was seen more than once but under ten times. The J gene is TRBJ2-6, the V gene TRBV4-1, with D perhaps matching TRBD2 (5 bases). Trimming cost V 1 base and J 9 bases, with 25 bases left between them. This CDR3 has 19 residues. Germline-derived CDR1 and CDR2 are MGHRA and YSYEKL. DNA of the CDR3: TGCGCCAGCAGCCAAGCTGGTATTTATAGAAGGGAAGACTACAACGTCCTGACTTTC. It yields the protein CASSQAGIYRREDYNVLTF.

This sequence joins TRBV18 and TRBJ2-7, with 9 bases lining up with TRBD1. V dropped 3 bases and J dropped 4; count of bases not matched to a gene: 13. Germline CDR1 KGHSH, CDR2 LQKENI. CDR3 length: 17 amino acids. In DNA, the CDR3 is TGTGCCAGCTCACCTCTCGGGACAGGGTCGTCCCGTTACGAGCAGTACTTC. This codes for CASSPLGTGSSRYEQYF.

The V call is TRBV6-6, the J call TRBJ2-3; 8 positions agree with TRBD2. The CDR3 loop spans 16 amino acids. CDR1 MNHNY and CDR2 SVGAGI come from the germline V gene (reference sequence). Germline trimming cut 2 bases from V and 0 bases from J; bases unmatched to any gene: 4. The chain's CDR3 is CASSYSGGYSTDTQYF. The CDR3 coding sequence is TGTGCCAGCAGTTACAGCGGGGGCTATAGCACAGATACGCAGTATTTT.